One and the same sample provided the 26 T cell receptor beta chains below, sequenced in a study of CD8 T cells in Susac syndrome. An amount of RNA that ranged from about 0.45 to 1 ug was reverse transcribed with random hexamers. TCRdb re-called the immunoSEQ multiplex PCR reads with MiXCR, one entry per CDR3 protein. Here the sample spans about 290,000 distinct CDR3 sequences, almost 85% being singletons. Sequencing was performed on CD8+ T cells from PBMCs. These receptors all stem from a human donor with multiple sclerosis.

This clonotype was seen a handful of times. This sequence joins TRBV2 and TRBJ2-7, with 8 bases that match TRBD2. Looked up from germline, CDR1 is SNHLY and CDR2 is FYNNEI. This CDR3 has 11 residues. The J segment lost 3 bases and the V segment lost 8 bases, leaving 0 bases of the junction unmatched. The CDR3 DNA follows: TGTGCCAGCGCGGGAGGCTACGAGCAGTACTTC. This translates into CASAGGYEQYF.

The chain links TRBV19 to TRBJ2-1; 7 bases align to TRBD2. The V segment lost 6 bases and the J segment 0 bases; nucleotides outside the gene matches: 17. The CDR3 is made up of 19 amino acids. Germline values: CDR1 LNHDA, CDR2 SQIVND (reference sequence). CDR3 in amino acids: CASSIRFLPSGGSYNEQFF. The CDR3 DNA follows: TGTGCCAGTAGCATCCGGTTCCTTCCTTCGGGGGGCTCCTACAATGAGCAGTTCTTC.

V gene TRBV12-3 or TRBV12-4 combines with J gene TRBJ2-7; possible D gene TRBD1, 6 bases. V shed 7 bases and J shed 1 base, with 8 bases lying between them. This CDR3 contains 12 residues. CDR3 residues: CASKGVSYEQYF. The CDR3 region has the DNA TGTGCCAGCAAGGGGGTTTCCTACGAGCAGTACTTC.

The chain joins TRBV20-1 to TRBJ2-1; D uncertain. The CDR3 length is 14 residues. In germline, CDR1 is DFQATT, CDR2 SNEGSKA (reference sequence). Between the trimmed V and J ends, which lost 5 bases and 0 bases, there was a span of 11 bases. The CDR3 is CSAPMGSSYNEQFF. In DNA form, the CDR3 reads TGCAGTGCTCCCATGGGAAGCTCCTACAATGAGCAGTTCTTC.

The CDR3 DNA reads as TGTGCCAGCAGCCAAGAACGGGTAGACCCCAGGGAGACCCAGTACTTC. Translating gives CASSQERVDPRETQYF. The genes are TRBV3-1 and TRBJ2-5; D is uncertain. This CDR3 spans 16 amino acids. The germline V and J ends were trimmed by 0 bases and 5 bases, with 16 bases remaining between them. Germline CDR1 is LGHDT and CDR2 is YNNKEL (reference sequence).

The chain employs TRBV5-6 and TRBJ2-5; no firm D call. The germline V and J ends were trimmed by 1 base and 2 bases, with 6 bases remaining between them. This CDR3 region has 13 residues. Germline V gene data show CDR1 as SGHDT and CDR2 as YYEEEE. The DNA for the CDR3 is TGTGCCAGCAGCTTGCTTGTGCAAGAGACCCAGTACTTC. This sequence encodes CASSLLVQETQYF.

In its sample, this clonotype was seen once. The J gene is TRBJ1-4, the V gene TRBV2; D unresolved. The CDR3 covers 15 residues. Trimming removed 1 base from V and 5 bases from J, with 11 bases in between. Germline-derived CDR1 and CDR2 are SNHLY and FYNNEI. CDR3 nucleotides: TGTGCCAGCAGTGAAGGACCGACCTACAATGAAAAACTGTTTTTT. Residues: CASSEGPTYNEKLFF.

The chain combines TRBV29-1 with TRBJ2-7; D may be TRBD1 or TRBD2 (5 bases each). Germline CDR1 and CDR2: SQVTM and ANQGSEA. With 0 bases removed from V and 2 bases from J, the gap between germline ends came to 17 bases. The CDR3 covers 16 residues. The CDR3 DNA reads TGCAGCGTTGAAGACTCCTCGGCGGAGGACACCTACGAGCAGTACTTC. Its protein is CSVEDSSAEDTYEQYF.

This chain connects TRBV7-9 to TRBJ2-7; no clear D gene. Germline CDR1 SEHNR, CDR2 FQNEAQ (reference sequence). The V gene lost 3 bases and the J gene lost 3 bases, with 12 bases spanning the gap. The CDR3 runs 14 residues. In DNA, the CDR3 is TGTGCCAGCAGCTTTATAGGACCGAGCTACGAGCAGTACTTC. Translated: CASSFIGPSYEQYF.

V usage is TRBV7-2 and J usage is TRBJ2-1; 9 nucleotides line up with TRBD1. The germline V gene encodes CDR1 SGHTA and CDR2 FQGNSA. The ends lost 3 bases at V and 9 bases at J; junction bases unmatched: 3. CDR3 length equals 13 residues. The CDR3 spells CASSLDRGGEQFF. CDR3 nucleotides: TGTGCCAGCAGCTTGGACAGGGGAGGTGAGCAGTTCTTC.

This clonotype was picked up one time. The chain couples TRBV7-9 to TRBJ2-1; 10 bases align to TRBD1. CDR1 and CDR2 from the germline V gene are SEHNR and FQNEAQ (reference sequence). The CDR3 loop spans 16 amino acids. Trimming at V came to 2 bases and at J to 8 bases, leaving 9 bases not matched to a gene. Written as DNA, the CDR3 is TGTGCCAGCAGCTTACCCCCGGGACAGGGGATTCATGAGCAGTTCTTC. Translation gives CASSLPPGQGIHEQFF.

This clonotype has just a few counts. The genes are TRBV7-2 and TRBJ2-1; D gene uncertain. This CDR3 is built from 14 residues. Germline loops: CDR1 SGHTA, CDR2 FQGNSA. V lost 5 bases and J 6 bases, leaving 14 bases between the germline ends. CDR3 loop: CASSESLAFNEQFF. The DNA of the CDR3 is TGTGCCAGCAGCGAATCATTAGCATTCAATGAGCAGTTCTTC.

The rearrangement links TRBV28 to TRBJ1-4; no clear D. Trimming left V 6 bases short and J 4 bases short, with 12 bases between. Germline CDR1 and CDR2: MDHEN and SYDVKM. The CDR3 contains 14 residues. The CDR3 region has the DNA TGTGCCAGCAGACTCCGGGTCCATAATGAAAAACTGTTTTTT. It translates to CASRLRVHNEKLFF. The full variable domain, in which reference TRBV28 and TRBJ1-4 provide the parts outside the CDR3, is DVKVTQSSRYLVKRTGEKVFLECVQDMDHENMFWYRQDPGLGLRLIYFSYDVKMKEKGDIPEGYSVSREKKERFSLILESASTNQTSMYLCASRLRVHNEKLFFGSGTQLSVL.

V and J are TRBV19 and TRBJ2-7; D is possibly TRBD1 (6 bases). CDR1 and CDR2 from the germline V gene are LNHDA and SQIVND (reference sequence). Deletions cut 5 bases from V and 0 bases from J, with 17 bases between. The CDR3 length is 16 residues. The chain's CDR3 is CASSPDSAGASYEQYF. CDR3 DNA: TGTGCCAGTAGTCCCGACTCGGCAGGGGCCTCCTACGAGCAGTACTTC.

The J gene is TRBJ1-5, the V gene TRBV12-3 or TRBV12-4, with TRBD1 identical over 7 bases. This CDR3 spans 17 amino acids. Trimming took 6 bases from V and 0 from J; bases not matched to a gene: 11. CDR3 sequence reads: CASRTQGLGYSNQPQHF. The CDR3 DNA is TGTGCCAGCAGAACACAGGGGTTGGGATATAGCAATCAGCCCCAGCATTTT.

This clonotype occurred once. The rearrangement uses TRBV27 and TRBJ2-1, with 7 bases matching TRBD1. Germline CDR1 and CDR2: MNHEY and SMNVEV (reference sequence). J lost 6 bases, V lost 2 bases, and 7 bases had no gene match. This CDR3 has 15 amino acids. The DNA for the CDR3 is TGTGCCAGCAGTTTAGGGACAGAACCACGCAATGAGCAGTTCTTC. Amino acid sequence: CASSLGTEPRNEQFF.

The chain employs TRBV27 and TRBJ2-7, with 10 nucleotides matching TRBD1. CDR3 size: 17 residues. Per germline, CDR1 MNHEY and CDR2 SMNVEV (reference sequence). V lost 3 bases to trimming and J lost 3 bases; unmatched junction nucleotides: 11. CDR3: CASSLIVGGQGLYEQYF. CDR3 DNA: TGTGCCAGCAGTTTGATCGTTGGGGGACAGGGGCTCTACGAGCAGTACTTC.

The chain is built from TRBV4-3 and TRBJ1-1, with TRBD1 identical over 10 bases. CDR3 size: 15 residues. Trimming at V came to 4 bases and at J to 4 bases, leaving 6 bases not matched to a gene. CDR1 and CDR2 from the germline V gene are LGHNA and YSLEER. CDR3 bases: TGCGCCAGCAGCCCTGGACAGGGGGGGACCACTGAAGCTTTCTTT. Protein: CASSPGQGGTTEAFF.

This clonotype was seen just once. This chain connects TRBV6-5 to TRBJ1-2, with a weak D call TRBD1 (6 bases). With 2 bases removed from V and 6 bases from J, the gap between germline ends came to 13 bases. Germline CDR1 MNHEY, CDR2 SVGAGI. CDR3 length equals 14 residues. The CDR3 bases are TGTGCCAGCAGTTACCAGGGGAGTGGTCATGGCTACACCTTC. This encodes CASSYQGSGHGYTF.

The rearrangement uses TRBV30 and TRBJ1-1; 7 bases are a match to TRBD1. The CDR3 is 13 amino acids. Germline CDR1 GTSNPN, CDR2 SVGIG (reference sequence). V dropped 5 bases and J dropped 3; count of bases not matched to a gene: 6. CDR3 loop: CAWDRVKHTEAFF. The CDR3 bases are TGTGCCTGGGACAGGGTTAAACACACTGAAGCTTTCTTT. The variable domain in full, with the rest retrieved from reference TRBV30 and TRBJ1-1, is SQTIHQWPATLVQPVGSPLSLECTVEGTSNPNLYWYRQAAGRGLQLLFYSVGIGQISSEVPQNLSASRPQDRQFILSSKKLLLSDSGFYLCAWDRVKHTEAFFGQGTRLTVV.

The V call is TRBV27, the J call TRBJ2-5; no reliable D call. The CDR3 covers 13 residues. Germline V gene lookup returns CDR1 MNHEY and CDR2 SMNVEV (reference sequence). Trimming took off 6 bases at V and 2 bases at J, with 10 bases between the two ends. CDR3 DNA sequence: TGTGCCAGCAGCCCTATCATACAAGAGACCCAGTACTTC. Its translation is CASSPIIQETQYF.

The genes are TRBV28 and TRBJ2-5; TRBD2 is a possible D gene (5 bases). This CDR3 has 14 amino acids. Trimming pared 3 bases from V and 5 bases from J, leaving 13 bases between. Germline assignment: CDR1 MDHEN and CDR2 SYDVKM. The CDR3 region is CASSFGDFSETQYF. The DNA of the CDR3 is TGTGCCAGCAGTTTCGGGGATTTCTCGGAGACCCAGTACTTC.

A single count supports this clonotype. The rearrangement uses TRBV27 and TRBJ2-1, with a possible D match to TRBD2 (5 bases). The germline CDR1 and CDR2 sequences are MNHEY and SMNVEV (reference sequence). The CDR3 extends over 15 amino acids. The ends were cut back, 0 bases at V and 6 bases at J, with 12 bases in the middle. CDR3 bases: TGTGCCAGCAGTTTATCGGTTCGGGGTTCCAATGAGCAGTTCTTC. Translating gives CASSLSVRGSNEQFF.

V and J are TRBV19 and TRBJ2-3; D perhaps matches TRBD2 (5 bases). The CDR3 is made up of 14 amino acids. Germline lookup yields CDR1 LNHDA and CDR2 SQIVND (reference sequence). V was pared by 5 bases and J by 5 bases, with 14 bases between. CDR3 DNA: TGTGCCAGTAGTTGGCGGGCGTCTGGAGATACGCAGTATTTT. It is translated as CASSWRASGDTQYF.

This chain links TRBV5-6 with TRBJ2-7, with D possibly TRBD2 on 5 matching bases. Germline V gives CDR1 SGHDT, CDR2 YYEEEE. V gave up 6 bases and J gave up 1 base, with 14 bases separating them. The CDR3 runs to 14 residues. The CDR3 nucleotides are TGTGCCAGCACCCTGGAGGAAGTGTCCTACGAGCAGTACTTC. Amino acid sequence: CASTLEEVSYEQYF.

V gene TRBV9 combines with J gene TRBJ2-2; D not resolved. Germline CDR1 SGDLS, CDR2 YYNGEE. This CDR3 region has 15 residues. Trimming took off 0 bases at V and 1 base at J, with 7 bases between the two ends. The CDR3 coding sequence is TGTGCCAGCAGCGTAGTAGCCATGAACACCGGGGAGCTGTTTTTT. Its protein is CASSVVAMNTGELFF.